A single sample gave rise to the 17 T cell receptor beta chains below, sequenced in a study of CD8 T cells in Susac syndrome. RNA totalling about 0.45 to 1 ug underwent reverse transcription with random hexamers. In TCRdb, the immunoSEQ multiplex PCR reads were re-called with MiXCR into one record per CDR3 protein. The sample holds about 120,000 distinct CDR3 sequences, 85% to 95% seen once. Material: CD4+ T cells from PBMCs. The source is a human donor with multiple sclerosis.

This chain uses TRBV18 with TRBJ1-1; D gene ambiguous. This CDR3 comprises 15 residues. With 0 bases removed from V and 0 bases from J, the gap between germline ends came to 8 bases. Germline CDR1 reads KGHSH; CDR2 reads LQKENI. The CDR3 coding sequence is TGTGCCAGCTCACCACCGGCAGGTATGAACACTGAAGCTTTCTTT. Translated: CASSPPAGMNTEAFF.

The chain is built from TRBV7-2 and TRBJ1-2; D call uncertain. CDR3 size: 16 residues. Germline lookup yields CDR1 SGHTA and CDR2 FQGNSA. Deletions cut 1 base from V and 4 bases from J, with 16 bases between. The DNA of the CDR3 is TGTGCCAGCAGCTTAGAGCCCCGGAATACCCCCTATGGCTACACCTTC. It encodes CASSLEPRNTPYGYTF.

The rearrangement uses TRBV27 and TRBJ1-5, with a possible D match to TRBD1 (5 bases). The CDR3 has 15 amino acids. V was cut by 5 bases and J by 1 base, with 12 bases left in between. Germline V gene sequence: CDR1 MNHEY, CDR2 SMNVEV (reference sequence). The CDR3 sequence: CASSGVGGSNQPQHF. As DNA, the CDR3 is TGTGCCAGCAGTGGGGTTGGGGGGAGCAATCAGCCCCAGCATTTT.

This sequence joins TRBV18 and TRBJ1-1; D might be TRBD1 (5 bases). This CDR3 contains 14 residues. V lost 3 bases, J lost 0 bases, and 8 bases lay in between. CDR1 and CDR2 from the germline V gene are KGHSH and LQKENI. The CDR3 coding sequence is TGTGCCAGCTCACCCCAGGGTCTGAACACTGAAGCTTTCTTT. As protein: CASSPQGLNTEAFF.

The V and J genes are TRBV11-1 and TRBJ2-7; the match to TRBD2 covers 8 bases. CDR1 and CDR2 (germline): SGHAT, FQDESV (reference sequence). CDR3 length equals 14 residues. The junction had 10 bases not matched to a gene; V was cut back by 5 bases and J by 7 bases. Here the CDR3 DNA reads TGTGCCAGCAGCCCCGCCACGCGGGGGGCTGAGCAGTACTTC. As protein: CASSPATRGAEQYF.

The chain uses TRBV9 and TRBJ2-1; no firm D call. Per the germline V gene, CDR1 is SGDLS and CDR2 is YYNGEE. The CDR3 contains 15 residues. The germline V and J ends were trimmed by 0 bases and 4 bases, with 11 bases remaining between them. CDR3 bases: TGTGCCAGCAGCGTAGGAGTGACTGGTTACAATGAGCAGTTCTTC. Translation gives CASSVGVTGYNEQFF. Full variable domain (outside the CDR3, taken from reference TRBV9 and TRBJ2-1): DSGVTQTPKHLITATGQRVTLRCSPRSGDLSVYWYQQSLDQGLQFLIQYYNGEERAKGNILERFSAQQFPDLHSELNLSSLELGDSALYFCASSVGVTGYNEQFFGPGTRLTVL.

The chain is built from TRBV3-1 and TRBJ2-7; D could derive from TRBD1 or TRBD2 (5 bases each). The CDR3 has 17 residues. CDR1 is LGHDT, CDR2 YNNKEL, per germline (reference sequence). V lost 0 bases and J 7 bases, leaving 22 bases between the germline ends. The CDR3 loop is CASSQDMGVAGSGEQYF. The CDR3, as DNA: TGTGCCAGCAGCCAAGATATGGGGGTAGCCGGATCGGGAGAGCAGTACTTC.

The J gene is TRBJ1-5, the V gene TRBV21-1; the tabulated D call, TRBD1, remains unverified against the DNA. TRBV21-1 counts as a pseudogene. The CDR3 consists of 17 residues. CDR3 in DNA: TGTGCCAGCAGCAAACTAGCAGGGGGCGTTAGCAATCAGCCCCAGCATTTT. Its translation: CASSKLAGGVSNQPQHF.

The chain has TRBV2 and TRBJ2-3; 9 positions agree with TRBD1. The CDR3 has 16 residues. CDR1 is SNHLY, CDR2 FYNNEI, per germline. V shed 10 bases and J 4 bases; nucleotides not matched to a gene: 15. This chain's CDR3 is CATSGTGIYVADTQYF. CDR3 bases: TGTGCCACCTCCGGGACAGGGATATATGTTGCAGATACGCAGTATTTT.

This sequence joins TRBV9 and TRBJ2-2; 9 bases match TRBD1. This CDR3 region has 14 residues. The V gene end was trimmed by 3 bases and the J gene end by 6 bases; junction bases not matched to a gene: 3. Germline V gene sequence: CDR1 SGDLS, CDR2 YYNGEE. The CDR3 region has the DNA TGTGCCAGCAGCGAACAGGGGGCTCCCGGGGAGCTGTTTTTT. Translated, it gives CASSEQGAPGELFF.

The J gene is TRBJ1-1, the V gene TRBV28; D is possibly TRBD1 (5 bases). This CDR3 is 15 amino acids long. CDR1 and CDR2 (germline): MDHEN, SYDVKM. Deletions cut 11 bases from V and 0 bases from J, with 19 bases between. CDR3 residues: CAGKRYGGMNTEAFF. DNA for the CDR3: TGTGCCGGAAAAAGGTACGGGGGGATGAACACTGAAGCTTTCTTT. The complete variable domain, with remaining parts taken from reference TRBV28 and TRBJ1-1, reads DVKVTQSSRYLVKRTGEKVFLECVQDMDHENMFWYRQDPGLGLRLIYFSYDVKMKEKGDIPEGYSVSREKKERFSLILESASTNQTSMYLCAGKRYGGMNTEAFFGQGTRLTVV.

The rearrangement uses TRBV28 and TRBJ1-2, with 9 bases aligning to TRBD1. J was trimmed by 2 bases and V by 6 bases; bases with no gene match: 10. Germline V lookup: CDR1 MDHEN, CDR2 SYDVKM. The CDR3 extends over 16 amino acids. CDR3 sequence (DNA): TGTGCCAGCAGAAGTCCCGGGACAGGGTTGAACTATGGCTACACCTTC. Translated, it gives CASRSPGTGLNYGYTF.

This chain uses TRBV5-1 with TRBJ1-2; 8 nucleotides line up with TRBD1. The CDR3 runs 15 residues. CDR1 and CDR2 from the germline V gene are SGHRS and YFSETQ. Trimming at V came to 4 bases and at J to 4 bases, leaving 9 bases not matched to a gene. In DNA, the CDR3 is TGCGCCAGCAGCCGTACGGACAGGGACTCCTATGGCTACACCTTC. As protein: CASSRTDRDSYGYTF.

The chain employs TRBV6-6 and TRBJ1-6; perhaps TRBD1 as D (6 bases). The CDR3 is 14 residues long. Germline values: CDR1 MNHNY, CDR2 SVGAGI (reference sequence). V lost 7 bases and J lost 8, with 15 bases in between. CDR3 amino acids: CASIPRRGDSPLHF. CDR3 DNA: TGTGCCAGCATCCCCCGCAGGGGAGATTCACCCCTCCACTTT.

A single count supports this clonotype. The chain links TRBV5-1 to TRBJ2-1; 9 positions match TRBD2. The CDR3 length is 16 residues. The germline CDR1 and CDR2 sequences are SGHRS and YFSETQ. V gave up 0 bases and J gave up 8 bases; unmatched junction bases: 9. The CDR3 bases are TGCGCCAGCAGCTTGGAGCCTAGCGGGGCGAGGGATGAGCAGTTCTTC. It specifies CASSLEPSGARDEQFF.

The CDR3 DNA reads as TGTGCAAGTCGCCAAGGGACAGGGATCCATCTGGACAATGAGCAGTTCTTC. Amino acids: CASRQGTGIHLDNEQFF. The chain links TRBV12-2 to TRBJ2-1; the table's D call of TRBD1 was not tested on the DNA. TRBV12-2 is a recognized pseudogene. The CDR3 is 17 amino acids.

The V gene is TRBV2, the J gene TRBJ1-5, with unresolved D. The CDR3 spans 13 residues. Trimming cost V 3 bases and J 5 bases, with 8 bases left between them. Per germline, CDR1 SNHLY and CDR2 FYNNEI. The CDR3 is CASSELGDQPQHF. CDR3 in DNA: TGTGCCAGCAGTGAGTTGGGAGATCAGCCCCAGCATTTT.